The 8 T cell receptor beta chains listed next were all sequenced from one sample in a study of T cells in narcolepsy. The data were produced by immunoSEQ multiplex PCR, yet TCRdb's version contains in-frame clones alone and is incomplete. The sample has fewer than 35,000 clones, 80% to 85% seen once. The specimen was CD45RA- memory CD4+ T cells from PBMCs. The receptors were sampled from a human donor with narcolepsy.

V gene TRBV7-2 combines with J gene TRBJ1-2; 8 positions match TRBD1. The CDR3 covers 13 residues. Looked up from germline, CDR1 is SGHTA and CDR2 is FQGNSA. V gave up 5 bases and J gave up 4 bases; unmatched junction bases: 3. CDR3 nucleotide sequence: TGTGCCAGCAGCATTGACAGGGGCTATGGCTACACCTTC. This gives the protein CASSIDRGYGYTF.

The rearrangement links TRBV14 to TRBJ2-5; 10 bases agree with TRBD1. The V gene's germline CDR1 is SGHDN and CDR2 FVKESK. The CDR3 has 16 amino acids. J was trimmed by 5 bases and V by 3 bases; bases with no gene match: 9. The DNA of the CDR3 is TGTGCCAGCAGCCACCGGACAGGGGGAGGTGCGGAGACCCAGTACTTC. Its translation is CASSHRTGGGAETQYF.

This sequence joins TRBV6-1 and TRBJ2-3, with 12 bases fitting TRBD2. Germline-derived CDR1 and CDR2 are MNHNS and SASEGT. There are 14 residues in the CDR3. The V and J ends lost 10 bases and 1 base, in that order; junction bases with no gene match: 3. CDR3 nucleotide sequence: TGTGCCACCCGGACTAGCGGGGGCACAGATACGCAGTATTTT. It codes for CATRTSGGTDTQYF.

The rearrangement uses TRBV6-1 and TRBJ1-2; D not resolved. Germline CDR1 is MNHNS and CDR2 is SASEGT. The CDR3 is 13 amino acids. Trimming left V 5 bases short and J 0 bases short, with 7 bases between. The CDR3: CASSKATNYGYTF. The CDR3 nucleotides are TGTGCCAGCAGTAAGGCCACTAACTATGGCTACACCTTC.

This clone has a handful of counts. The chain links TRBV6-1 to TRBJ1-4; a possible D gene is TRBD1 (5 bases). Germline-derived CDR1 and CDR2 are MNHNS and SASEGT. V was clipped by 5 bases and J by 3 bases, with 10 bases between them. CDR3 length equals 14 residues. Written as DNA, the CDR3 is TGTGCCAGCAGTCCAGGGTCGGCTAATGAAAAACTGTTTTTT. It specifies CASSPGSANEKLFF.

The DNA for the CDR3 is TGTGCCAGCAGCGCTACAGGGCTGCCGGCTGAAGCTTTCTTT. It encodes CASSATGLPAEAFF. This chain joins TRBV9 and TRBJ1-1; maybe TRBD1 (6 bases). CDR3 size: 14 residues. V gave up 3 bases and J gave up 6 bases, with 15 bases separating them. Germline V CDR1 and CDR2: SGDLS, YYNGEE.

The chain uses TRBV5-7 and TRBJ1-2; tentatively, D is TRBD1 (5 bases). TRBV5-7 is noted as an ORF with a role that remains uncertain. The CDR3 covers 18 residues. Trimming pared 3 bases from V and 7 bases from J, leaving 28 bases between. The CDR3: CASSWESIGTPGVLGYTF. CDR3 DNA: TGTGCCAGCAGCTGGGAGTCGATCGGGACCCCCGGGGTTCTTGGCTACACCTTC.

The chain links TRBV7-2 to TRBJ2-6; D is unclear. With 5 bases removed from V and 0 bases from J, the gap between germline ends came to 11 bases. This CDR3 contains 16 residues. Germline lookup yields CDR1 SGHTA and CDR2 FQGNSA. In nucleotides, the CDR3 is TGTGCCAGCAGCGCAGACTCGAGCTCTGGGGCCAACGTCCTGACTTTC. It is translated as CASSADSSSGANVLTF.